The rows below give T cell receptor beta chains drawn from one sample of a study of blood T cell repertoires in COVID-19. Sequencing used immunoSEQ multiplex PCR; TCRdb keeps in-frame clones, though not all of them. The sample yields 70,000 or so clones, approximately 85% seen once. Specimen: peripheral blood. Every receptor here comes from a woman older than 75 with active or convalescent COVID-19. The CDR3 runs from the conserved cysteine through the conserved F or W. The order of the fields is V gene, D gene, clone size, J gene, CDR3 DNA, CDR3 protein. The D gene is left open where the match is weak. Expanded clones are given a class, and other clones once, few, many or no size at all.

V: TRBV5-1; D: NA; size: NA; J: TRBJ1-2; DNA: TGCGCCAGCAGCTTGGAGCGGGCTGGCTACACCTTC; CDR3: CASSLERAGYTF
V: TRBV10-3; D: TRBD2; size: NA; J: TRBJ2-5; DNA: TGTGCCATCAGTTTAGCGGGGGGGCTAGGAGAGACCCAGTACTTC; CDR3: CAISLAGGLGETQYF
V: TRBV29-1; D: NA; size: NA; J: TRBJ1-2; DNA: TGCAGCACCTCGGCAGGAACCTTCTATGGCTACACCTTC; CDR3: CSTSAGTFYGYTF
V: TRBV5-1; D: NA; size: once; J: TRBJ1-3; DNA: TGCGCCAGCAGCTTGGACAGAAGTTCTGGAAACACCATATATTTT; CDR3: CASSLDRSSGNTIYF
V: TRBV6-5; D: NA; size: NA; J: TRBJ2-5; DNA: TGTGCCAGCAGCAAAGACAGCCCGAGGCGGGAGACCCAGTACTTC; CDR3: CASSKDSPRRETQYF
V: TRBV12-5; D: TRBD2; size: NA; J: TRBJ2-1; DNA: TGTGCTAGTGGAGACCCTAGAAGGCGGGGGGAGGCAGCGTCCTCCTACAATGAGCAGTTCTTC; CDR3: CASGDPRRRGEAASSYNEQFF
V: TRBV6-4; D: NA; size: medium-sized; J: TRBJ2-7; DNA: TGTGCCAGCAGTGAGGGAGACTCCTACGAGCAGTACTTC; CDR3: CASSEGDSYEQYF
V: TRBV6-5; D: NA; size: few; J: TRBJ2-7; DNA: TGTGCCAGCAGCGGCGGGCGGACTAACTTCTACGAGCAGTACTTC; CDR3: CASSGGRTNFYEQYF
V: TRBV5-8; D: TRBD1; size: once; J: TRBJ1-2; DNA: TGTGCCAGCAGCCCACGAGGACAGGGAGCTAACTATGGCTACACCTTC; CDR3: CASSPRGQGANYGYTF
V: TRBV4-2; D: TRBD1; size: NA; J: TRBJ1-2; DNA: TGTGCCAGCAGCCAGATGGGGCGGGGACAGGGGTCGGGCTATGGCTACACCTTC; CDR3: CASSQMGRGQGSGYGYTF
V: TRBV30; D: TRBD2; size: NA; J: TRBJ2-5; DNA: TGTGCCTGGAGTAGCGGGGGCCTTCCCGAAGAGACCCAGTACTTC; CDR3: CAWSSGGLPEETQYF
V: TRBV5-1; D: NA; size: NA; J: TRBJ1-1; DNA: TGCGCCAGCAGCTCGGCCCAGGGGATGGGGACTGAAGCTTTCTTT; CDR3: CASSSAQGMGTEAFF
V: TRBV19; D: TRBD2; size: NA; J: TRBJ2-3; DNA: TGTGCCAGTAGTATAGGGGCAGCGGGGGGGACAGATACGCAGTATTTT; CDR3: CASSIGAAGGTDTQYF
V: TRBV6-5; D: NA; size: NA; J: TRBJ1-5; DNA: TGTGCCAGCAGTTATTATGGAGATCAGCCCCAGCATTTT; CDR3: CASSYYGDQPQHF
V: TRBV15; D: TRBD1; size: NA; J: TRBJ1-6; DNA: TGTGCCACCAAGCAGGAACAGGGGGCTTATTCACCCCTCCACTTT; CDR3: CATKQEQGAYSPLHF
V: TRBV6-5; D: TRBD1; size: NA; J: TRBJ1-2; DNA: TGTGCCAGCAGTTATTCTCAGGGACAGGGACGATATGGCTACACCTTC; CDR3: CASSYSQGQGRYGYTF
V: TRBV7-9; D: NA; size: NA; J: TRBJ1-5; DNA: TGTGCCAGCTCAAACCTAGGACAAAATCAGCCCCAGCATTTT; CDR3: CASSNLGQNQPQHF
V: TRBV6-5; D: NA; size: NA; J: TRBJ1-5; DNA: TGTGCCAGCAGAGCCTCCTTAAATCAGCCCCAGCATTTT; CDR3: CASRASLNQPQHF
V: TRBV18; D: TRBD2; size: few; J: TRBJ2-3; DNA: TGTGCCAGCTCCATTAAAGCGGGGGGCCAGACAGATACGCAGTATTTT; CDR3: CASSIKAGGQTDTQYF
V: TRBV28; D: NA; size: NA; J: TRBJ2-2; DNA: TGTGCCAGCAGTTTACGCGCCACAGCCCTATGGGCGTTTTTT; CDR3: CASSLRATALWAFF
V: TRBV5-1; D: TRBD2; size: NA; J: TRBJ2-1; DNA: TGCGCCAGCAGCTTAGGCCTAGCGGGCCTCTCAGGGGAGCAGTTCTTC; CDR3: CASSLGLAGLSGEQFF
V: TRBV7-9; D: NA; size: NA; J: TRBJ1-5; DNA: TGTGCCAGCAGCTTCGGAGGCAATCAGCCCCAGCATTTT; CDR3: CASSFGGNQPQHF
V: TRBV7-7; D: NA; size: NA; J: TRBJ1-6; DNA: TGTGCCAGCAGCACTAGGACGCAAACCAGGAATTCACCCCTCCACTTT; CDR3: CASSTRTQTRNSPLHF
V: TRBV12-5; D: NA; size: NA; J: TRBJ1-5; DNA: TGTGCTAGTGCCCGGGACATAAATCAGCCCCAGCATTTT; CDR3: CASARDINQPQHF
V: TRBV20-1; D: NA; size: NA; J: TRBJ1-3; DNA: TGCAGTGCTAGTGACTTTGGAAACACCATATATTTT; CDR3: CSASDFGNTIYF
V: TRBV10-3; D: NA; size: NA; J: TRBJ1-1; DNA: TGTGCCATCAACAGGGCCCTGAACACTGAAGCTTTCTTT; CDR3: CAINRALNTEAFF
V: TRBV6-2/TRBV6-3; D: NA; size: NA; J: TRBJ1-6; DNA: TGTGCCAGCAGCTGGGGGGACCCGTATTCACCCCTCCACTTT; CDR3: CASSWGDPYSPLHF
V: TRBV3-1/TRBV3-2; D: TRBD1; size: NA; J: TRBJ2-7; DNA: TGTGCCAGCAGTCGACAGGGTTACGAGCAGTACTTC; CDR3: CASSRQGYEQYF
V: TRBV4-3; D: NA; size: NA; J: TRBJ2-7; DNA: TGCGCCAGCAGCCAACAGGGGGGAGGTTCTTACGAGCAGTACTTC; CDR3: CASSQQGGGSYEQYF
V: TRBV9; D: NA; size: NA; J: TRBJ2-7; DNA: TGTGCCAGCAGCCCACAGGACACTTACGAGCAGTACTTC; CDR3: CASSPQDTYEQYF
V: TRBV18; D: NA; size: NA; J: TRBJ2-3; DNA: TGTGCCAGCTCACCACTTGCGAGCACAGATACGCAGTATTTT; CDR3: CASSPLASTDTQYF